This T cell receptor beta chain was documented in a study of T cells in Graves' hyperthyroidism and ophthalmopathy. The CDR3 extends over 17 amino acids. Trimming took 4 bases from V and 6 from J; bases not matched to a gene: 8. The germline V gene has CDR1 SGHAT and CDR2 FQDESV (reference sequence). Study-level points and caveats: Ophthalmopathy was model-predicted a median about 6.7 months pre-onset.

Amplification targeted TCR beta CDR3 regions from RNA transcripts. Researchers ran a first-round RT-PCR on the TCR CDR3 using the HTBI primer set. TCRdb re-analysed the multiplex PCR reads in MiXCR, keeping a single row per CDR3 protein. The repertoire holds about 600,000 distinct CDR3 sequences, with 14% as singletons. Exclusion criteria comprised uncontrolled infection, other autoimmune disease, pregnancy or lactation. The PBMCs studied were ones that came from 8.5 to 10 ml fresh peripheral blood. This clonotype was counted ten times or more. Antigen: not known. Sequencing was performed on blood. The chain combines TRBV11-1 with TRBJ2-1, with TRBD2 identical over 14 bases. This clonotype originated in a woman aged 18 to 35 with Graves' ophthalmopathy. CDR3 residues: CASSSGLAGEWRNEQFF. The DNA for the CDR3 is TGTGCCAGCAGCTCGGGACTAGCGGGAGAGTGGCGCAATGAGCAGTTCTTC.